A selection of T cell receptor beta chains follows, all from one sample in a study of neurological immune-mediated disorders. One entry per CDR3 protein, called by TCRdb with MiXCR from the 5' RACE reads. The table has 50,000 or so distinct CDR3 sequences, around 10% seen once. Sequencing was performed on PBMCs. These receptors all come from a woman between 40 and 55 years old with HTLV-1-associated myelopathy (HAM/TSP). CDR3s include the opening cysteine and the closing phenylalanine or tryptophan. Fields, in order: D gene, J gene, V gene, clone size, CDR3 protein, CDR3 DNA. D genes are given only for firm matches. Clone size is stated in some rows and not others, as once, few, many or a class when expanded.

D gene: TRBD1
J gene: TRBJ2-2
V gene: TRBV7-9
clone size: many
CDR3 protein: CASSLALVAGGGTGELFF
CDR3 DNA: TGTGCCAGCAGCTTAGCGCTCGTCGCAGGGGGCGGCACCGGGGAGCTGTTTTTT

D gene: TRBD1
J gene: TRBJ2-3
V gene: TRBV5-4
clone size: many
CDR3 protein: CASRLQGASTDTQYF
CDR3 DNA: TGTGCCAGCAGACTCCAGGGGGCCAGCACAGATACGCAGTATTTT

D gene: -
J gene: TRBJ1-5
V gene: TRBV20-1
clone size: many
CDR3 protein: CSATPGNQPQHF
CDR3 DNA: TGCAGTGCTACCCCGGGGAATCAGCCCCAGCATTTT

D gene: -
J gene: TRBJ2-7
V gene: TRBV13
clone size: few
CDR3 protein: CASSSWAPGISYEQYF
CDR3 DNA: TGTGCCAGCAGCTCCTGGGCTCCGGGGATCTCCTACGAGCAGTACTTC

D gene: -
J gene: TRBJ2-1
V gene: TRBV3-1
clone size: many
CDR3 protein: CASSERSGQRYNEQFF
CDR3 DNA: TGTGCCAGCAGCGAGAGAAGCGGGCAACGCTACAATGAGCAGTTCTTC

D gene: -
J gene: TRBJ2-5
V gene: TRBV6-6
clone size: many
CDR3 protein: CASSYGRGGGQETQYF
CDR3 DNA: TGTGCCAGCAGTTACGGCAGGGGAGGGGGACAAGAGACCCAGTACTTC

D gene: -
J gene: TRBJ2-1
V gene: TRBV29-1
clone size: many
CDR3 protein: CSGRLGMQVDEQFF
CDR3 DNA: TGCAGCGGCCGTCTGGGGATGCAGGTCGATGAGCAGTTCTTC

D gene: TRBD2
J gene: TRBJ2-3
V gene: TRBV12-3/TRBV12-4
clone size: many
CDR3 protein: CASRKLAGGLTDTQYF
CDR3 DNA: TGTGCCAGCAGGAAACTAGCGGGGGGACTCACAGATACGCAGTATTTT

D gene: -
J gene: TRBJ1-4
V gene: TRBV7-9
clone size: once
CDR3 protein: CASSLPRDFGVEKLFF
CDR3 DNA: TGTGCCAGCAGCTTACCCCGGGACTTTGGGGTTGAAAAACTGTTTTTT

D gene: -
J gene: TRBJ2-3
V gene: TRBV20-1
clone size: few
CDR3 protein: CSARLGDTQYF
CDR3 DNA: TGCAGTGCTAGGCTAGGAGATACGCAGTATTTT

D gene: -
J gene: TRBJ2-3
V gene: TRBV24-1
clone size: many
CDR3 protein: CATSDDSPRVARTDTQYF
CDR3 DNA: TGTGCCACCAGTGATGATTCCCCTCGAGTGGCCCGCACAGATACGCAGTATTTT

D gene: TRBD1
J gene: TRBJ2-2
V gene: TRBV30
clone size: many
CDR3 protein: CAWSVRDRDTGELFF
CDR3 DNA: TGTGCCTGGAGTGTCCGGGACAGGGACACCGGGGAGCTGTTTTTT

D gene: -
J gene: TRBJ2-1
V gene: TRBV5-1
clone size: -
CDR3 protein: CASSIPGYNEQFF
CDR3 DNA: TGCGCCAGCAGTATTCCAGGTTACAATGAGCAGTTCTTC

D gene: -
J gene: TRBJ1-4
V gene: TRBV5-5
clone size: many
CDR3 protein: CASSLVGPREKLFF
CDR3 DNA: TGTGCCAGCAGCTTGGTCGGTCCAAGGGAAAAACTGTTTTTT

D gene: -
J gene: TRBJ2-6
V gene: TRBV5-6
clone size: many
CDR3 protein: CASSLRGPANVLTF
CDR3 DNA: TGTGCCAGCAGCTTGCGGGGTCCGGCCAACGTCCTGACTTTC